This T cell receptor (beta chain) was identified during a study of blood T cell repertoires in COVID-19. Study at large: Whether acute or convalescent, the COVID-19 samples came from the United States, Italy and Spain.

Enrollees, about 18 to 90 years old, lived in around 23 US areas. Cohort placement rested on clinical history that participants reported themselves. Authors' analysis steps: Amplification of reference gene primers provided the estimated nucleated cell counts. Method: immunoSEQ multiplex PCR; TCRdb's copy keeps in-frame clones and lacks some. D and trimming were read from the DNA, whereas the V and J calls and clone size are those reported in that table. The sample includes hundreds of thousands of clones, approximately 91% of them seen just once. In germline, CDR1 is MRHNA, CDR2 SNTAGT. This CDR3 is 14 amino acids long. The J segment lost 3 bases and the V segment lost 5 bases, leaving 2 bases of the junction unmatched.

This receptor was obtained from a woman in her thirties or forties with acute COVID-19. The specimen was PBMCs or T cells enriched from blood (not recorded which). The chain recombines TRBV6-4 with TRBJ2-3, with TRBD2 matching over 10 bases. This chain's CDR3 is CASSLAGDTDTQYF. CDR3 bases: TGTGCCAGCAGTCTAGCGGGGGATACAGATACGCAGTATTTT.